This T cell receptor (beta chain) was recovered during a study of T cells in Graves' hyperthyroidism and ophthalmopathy. Study-level findings and limits: Researchers report that a 13 V-J model separated ophthalmopathy from stable hyperthyroidism. A median roughly six months before onset, the model predicted ophthalmopathy.

As for this clonotype: What it recognizes is unknown.

The study left out patients who had uncontrolled infection, other autoimmune disease, pregnancy or lactation. Each 10 ml fresh peripheral blood draw supplied the PBMCs. Authors of the study amplified TCR beta CDR3 regions from RNA transcripts. During a first-round RT-PCR of the TCR CDR3, the HTBI primer set was used. Via MiXCR, TCRdb re-called the multiplex PCR reads, giving one row per CDR3 protein. The sample records under 250,000 distinct CDR3 sequences, approximately 25% being singletons. The CDR3 has 14 residues. The V gene's germline CDR1 is MNHNS and CDR2 SASEGT. V was trimmed by 0 bases and J by 4 bases, leaving 7 bases between them.

V usage is TRBV6-1 and J usage is TRBJ1-5; a possible D gene is TRBD1 (5 bases). The sample consisted of blood. This sequence was found in a woman aged 40 to 50 with Graves' ophthalmopathy. This chain's CDR3 is CASSEAGENQPQHF. The CDR3 nucleotides read TGTGCCAGCAGTGAAGCGGGGGAGAATCAGCCCCAGCATTTT.